This is a list of T cell receptor beta chains from one sample in a study of T cell responses to AZD1222 COVID-19 vaccine. Profiled with immunoSEQ multiplex PCR; TCRdb holds only in-frame clones, not every one. The table has 100,000 or so clones, 75% to 95% seen once; the top ten hold 1.3%. Sequencing was performed on peripheral blood, taken on day 0 of AZD1222 vaccination. Receptor source: an adult in good health. Each CDR3 is given with its conserved first and last residue. Fields, in order: J gene, V gene, D gene, CDR3 protein, CDR3 DNA. A D gene is named only where the DNA matches it firmly.

j_gene: TRBJ1-6
v_gene: TRBV5-4
d_gene: -
CDR3aa: CASSSGTSALTPLHF
CDR3nt: TGTGCCAGCAGCTCCGGGACATCGGCACTTACACCCCTCCACTTT

j_gene: TRBJ1-2
v_gene: TRBV10-3
d_gene: TRBD1
CDR3aa: CATESNPGQGKANYGYTF
CDR3nt: TGTGCCACCGAGAGCAACCCGGGACAGGGTAAAGCTAACTATGGCTACACCTTC

j_gene: TRBJ2-7
v_gene: TRBV4-2
d_gene: TRBD2
CDR3aa: CASSARLAGVVTYEQYF
CDR3nt: TGTGCCAGCAGCGCCCGACTAGCGGGGGTAGTAACCTACGAGCAGTACTTC

j_gene: TRBJ2-7
v_gene: TRBV6-2/TRBV6-3
d_gene: TRBD2
CDR3aa: CASSLRLAGEYSYEQYF
CDR3nt: TGTGCCAGCAGTCTGCGACTAGCGGGGGAGTACTCCTACGAGCAGTACTTC

j_gene: TRBJ2-5
v_gene: TRBV6-5
d_gene: TRBD1
CDR3aa: CASTSGQGYQETQYF
CDR3nt: TGTGCCAGCACATCGGGACAGGGGTACCAAGAGACCCAGTACTTC

j_gene: TRBJ2-3
v_gene: TRBV10-3
d_gene: -
CDR3aa: CAMGREGLDTQYF
CDR3nt: TGTGCCATGGGGAGAGAGGGGCTGGATACGCAGTATTTT

j_gene: TRBJ2-1
v_gene: TRBV11-2
d_gene: TRBD1
CDR3aa: CASSLVQGTVNYNEQFF
CDR3nt: TGTGCCAGCAGCTTAGTACAGGGGACCGTAAACTACAATGAGCAGTTCTTC

j_gene: TRBJ1-4
v_gene: TRBV5-1
d_gene: -
CDR3aa: CASSFYAGEGDEKLFF
CDR3nt: TGCGCCAGCAGCTTCTACGCAGGGGAGGGCGATGAAAAACTGTTTTTT

j_gene: TRBJ1-1
v_gene: TRBV30
d_gene: -
CDR3aa: CAWSPGIGTEAFF
CDR3nt: TGTGCCTGGAGTCCAGGGATAGGGACTGAAGCTTTCTTT

j_gene: TRBJ2-1
v_gene: TRBV3-1/TRBV3-2
d_gene: -
CDR3aa: CASSPRDGLIYNEQFF
CDR3nt: TGTGCCAGCAGCCCTCGGGACGGCCTCATCTACAATGAGCAGTTCTTC

j_gene: TRBJ1-1
v_gene: TRBV28
d_gene: -
CDR3aa: CASSLHQGGGNTEAFF
CDR3nt: TGTGCCAGCAGTCTCCACCAGGGTGGGGGGAACACTGAAGCTTTCTTT

j_gene: TRBJ2-5
v_gene: TRBV11-1
d_gene: -
CDR3aa: CASSSLAGEETQYF
CDR3nt: TGTGCCAGCAGCTCCCTCGCAGGGGAGGAGACCCAGTACTTC